The 26 T cell receptor beta chains below all came from one sample that was sequenced in a study of regulatory T cells in long-lasting Graves disease (dated by TCRdb to 2020 to 2023). Library method: multiplex PCR. The run used an Illumina HiSeq 4000. CDR3 regions were amplified by Arm-PCR with iRepertoire HTBI primers to construct TCR beta libraries. The raw public reads went through TCRdb reprocessing: fastp at Q25, MiXCR clone calling, in-frame beta chains kept. All rows with the same CDR3 protein become a single entry with the most common DNA and genes. For this sample the table gives 390,000 or so distinct CDR3 sequences, of which approximately 25% were detected only once. In total, the top ten clones hold less than 30% of the sample. The sample's time point label, decoded: persistent/refractory GD, antithyroid drugs over 5 years with positive TRAb. RNA was extracted from PBMCs in TRIzol for both TCR sequencing and RNA sequencing.

The sample was peripheral blood mononuclear cells (PBMCs), taken when the disease was refractory, from a patient treated with antithyroid drugs. These receptors all come from a woman aged 40 to 50 with Graves disease. Donor details come from another sample of the same person, matched by shared clones.

There are a few counts of this clonotype. The chain uses TRBV11-2 and TRBJ2-7; no firm D call. CDR1 and CDR2 from the germline V gene are SGHAT and FQNNGV. V shed 4 bases and J shed 2 bases, with 15 bases lying between them. The CDR3 consists of 15 residues. The CDR3 DNA is TGTGCCAGCAGCTCCTGGGCAATCGGGCCCTACGAGCAGTACTTC. It is translated as CASSSWAIGPYEQYF.

This clonotype was observed once. The rearrangement links TRBV6-1 to TRBJ1-5; a possible D gene is TRBD1 (5 bases). The CDR3 sequence is 14 residues long. V lost 8 bases, J lost 4 bases, and 15 bases lay in between. CDR1 and CDR2 (germline): MNHNS, SASEGT. This CDR3 is CASARDRENQPQHF. The CDR3 region has the DNA TGTGCCAGCGCCAGGGACCGTGAAAATCAGCCCCAGCATTTT.

In this sample, this clonotype turned up many times. The chain combines TRBV7-2 with TRBJ1-1, with D uncertain. The germline V gene has CDR1 SGHTA and CDR2 FQGNSA. The CDR3 has 14 amino acids. Trimming left V 5 bases short and J 3 bases short, with 13 bases between. The CDR3 bases are TGTGCCAGCAGCGGTCAAATGTTGGACACTGAAGCTTTCTTT. This sequence encodes CASSGQMLDTEAFF. The complete variable domain, with remaining parts taken from reference TRBV7-2 and TRBJ1-1, reads GAGVSQSPSNKVTEKGKDVELRCDPISGHTALYWYRQSLGQGLEFLIYFQGNSAPDKSGLPSDRFSAERTGGSVSTLTIQRTQQEDSAVYLCASSGQMLDTEAFFGQGTRLTVV.

CDR3: CASSAYPLQGLQYEQYF. The CDR3 region has the DNA TGTGCCAGCAGCGCCTACCCCCTCCAGGGGTTACAATACGAGCAGTACTTC. The rearrangement joins TRBV7-8 to TRBJ2-7; a weak D match, TRBD1 (6 bases). Germline loops: CDR1 SGHVS, CDR2 FQNEAQ. Trimming took off 5 bases at V and 4 bases at J, with 24 bases between the two ends. The CDR3 is 17 residues long.

This clonotype was seen repeatedly, ten times or more. V gene TRBV27 combines with J gene TRBJ2-7, with D unresolved. This CDR3 comprises 15 residues. The V and J ends lost 5 bases and 4 bases respectively, with 18 bases between them. The germline V gene encodes CDR1 MNHEY and CDR2 SMNVEV (reference sequence). CDR3 sequence: CASSVRFTAEYEQYF. CDR3 nucleotide sequence: TGTGCCAGCAGTGTCCGTTTCACTGCAGAATACGAGCAGTACTTC.

This clonotype was observed at least ten times. The chain has TRBV6-9 and TRBJ2-7; perhaps TRBD2 as D (6 bases). Looked up from germline, CDR1 is MNHGY and CDR2 is SVAAGI. There are 14 residues in the CDR3. V lost 4 bases, J lost 5 bases, and 15 bases lay in between. The CDR3 reads CASSFRRGGNEQYF. The CDR3 DNA is TGTGCCAGCAGTTTTCGTCGGGGAGGAAACGAGCAGTACTTC.

At least ten counts were recorded for this clonotype. The chain joins TRBV28 to TRBJ2-1, with TRBD2 as a possible D gene (6 bases). Trimming shortened V by 5 bases and J by 0 bases, and 11 bases separated the two germline ends. The CDR3 consists of 15 residues. Germline-derived CDR1 and CDR2 are MDHEN and SYDVKM. This CDR3 is CASSQGGASYNEQFF. In DNA form, the CDR3 reads TGTGCCAGCAGTCAGGGAGGAGCCTCCTACAATGAGCAGTTCTTC.

This clonotype was counted a few times. The chain employs TRBV20-1 and TRBJ2-7; 7 bases fit TRBD2. V was pared by 3 bases and J by 4 bases, with 21 bases of the junction left unmatched. Germline CDR1 reads DFQATT; CDR2 reads SNEGSKA (reference sequence). This CDR3 has 18 residues. CDR3 in DNA: TGCAGTGCTAGGCCTAGACTAGCCCCATATACCCCGTTATACGAGCAGTACTTC. Protein product: CSARPRLAPYTPLYEQYF.

This clonotype was detected a few times. The chain is built from TRBV3-1 and TRBJ2-4; 7 bases line up with TRBD1. CDR1 LGHDT and CDR2 YNNKEL come from the germline V gene (reference sequence). This CDR3 has 13 amino acids. Trimming at V came to 4 bases and at J to 6 bases, leaving 3 bases not matched to a gene. CDR3: CASSLRDRNIQYF. DNA of the CDR3: TGTGCCAGCAGCCTACGGGACAGAAACATTCAGTACTTC.

This clonotype was found a few times. The chain couples TRBV11-2 to TRBJ1-1; D possibly corresponds to TRBD1 (5 bases). V was shortened by 0 bases and J by 7 bases, with 12 bases between the two germline ends. In germline, CDR1 is SGHAT, CDR2 FQNNGV. The CDR3 spans 14 residues. CDR3 sequence: CASSLDRGSYEAFF. For the CDR3, the DNA is TGTGCCAGCAGCTTAGACCGGGGCAGCTATGAAGCTTTCTTT.

This clonotype was found many times. The J gene is TRBJ2-5, the V gene TRBV13, with D perhaps given as TRBD1 or TRBD2 (5 bases each). V dropped 5 bases and J dropped 1 base, with 11 bases sitting between them. CDR1 is PRHDT, CDR2 FYEKMQ, per germline (reference sequence). This CDR3 contains 14 residues. CDR3 sequence: CASSPWGTQETQYF. The CDR3 DNA reads TGTGCCAGCAGCCCGTGGGGGACCCAAGAGACCCAGTACTTC.

At least ten counts were recorded for this clonotype. The chain joins TRBV28 to TRBJ1-5, with 7 bases matching TRBD1. In germline, CDR1 is MDHEN, CDR2 SYDVKM. This CDR3 is built from 15 residues. Trimming took 5 bases from V and 5 from J; bases not matched to a gene: 9. The CDR3 region has the DNA TGTGCCAGCAGTGAACATACAGGGGCGCATCAGCCCCAGCATTTT. This codes for CASSEHTGAHQPQHF. The complete variable domain, with remaining parts taken from reference TRBV28 and TRBJ1-5, reads DVKVTQSSRYLVKRTGEKVFLECVQDMDHENMFWYRQDPGLGLRLIYFSYDVKMKEKGDIPEGYSVSREKKERFSLILESASTNQTSMYLCASSEHTGAHQPQHFGDGTRLSIL.

In its sample, this clonotype was seen many times. The rearrangement uses TRBV12-3 or TRBV12-4 and TRBJ2-2; no reliable D call. The CDR3 has 18 residues. Trimming left V 3 bases short and J 6 bases short, with 23 bases between. CDR3: CASSLFRSPSRNPGELFF. CDR3 DNA: TGTGCCAGCAGTTTGTTCCGCTCGCCCTCTCGAAATCCCGGGGAGCTGTTTTTT.

The genes are TRBV28 and TRBJ1-4; 7 bases agree with TRBD1. The CDR3 runs to 15 residues. Germline V gene sequence: CDR1 MDHEN, CDR2 SYDVKM. V trimming: 3 bases; J trimming: 1 base; junction bases outside the gene matches: 2. The CDR3 spells CASSFNRGTNEKLFF. CDR3 nucleotide sequence: TGTGCCAGCAGTTTCAACAGGGGAACTAATGAAAAACTGTTTTTT.

V is TRBV9 and J is TRBJ2-1, with 12 bases identical to TRBD2. J gave up 6 bases and V 3 bases, and 4 bases lay outside the gene matches. The CDR3 runs to 15 residues. Germline CDR1 and CDR2: SGDLS and YYNGEE. The CDR3 coding sequence is TGTGCCAGCAGCGGACTAGCGGGAGAAGCCAATGAGCAGTTCTTC. Encoded protein: CASSGLAGEANEQFF.

V usage is TRBV20-1 and J usage is TRBJ2-7, with 9 bases fitting TRBD2. Germline V gives CDR1 DFQATT, CDR2 SNEGSKA (reference sequence). This CDR3 has 18 amino acids. The V segment lost 0 bases and the J segment 0 bases; nucleotides outside the gene matches: 12. This CDR3 is CSAREGLAGLSYSYEQYF. The CDR3, as DNA: TGCAGTGCTAGAGAGGGGCTAGCGGGACTTTCATACTCCTACGAGCAGTACTTC.

This clonotype is medium-sized by share. This sequence joins TRBV28 and TRBJ2-5; the D is unclear. Germline CDR1 and CDR2: MDHEN and SYDVKM. Trimming removed 6 bases from V and 4 bases from J, with 6 bases in between. CDR3 length equals 11 residues. The CDR3 DNA sequence: TGTGCCAGCAGCTTAGGAGAGACCCAGTACTTC. Residues: CASSLGETQYF.

This clonotype was counted ten times or more. V and J are TRBV28 and TRBJ2-7; 10 positions agree with TRBD1. Germline V lookup: CDR1 MDHEN, CDR2 SYDVKM. The CDR3 length is 14 residues. V shed 3 bases and J 5 bases; nucleotides not matched to a gene: 4. DNA of the CDR3: TGTGCCAGCAGTTTCGGGACAGGGGCCGACGAGCAGTACTTC. Protein product: CASSFGTGADEQYF.

This clonotype appeared once. V and J are TRBV27 and TRBJ2-7, with D tentatively TRBD2 (5 bases). The V end was cut by 2 bases, the J end by 3 bases, with 14 bases between. The V gene's germline CDR1 is MNHEY and CDR2 SMNVEV (reference sequence). This CDR3 is 15 amino acids long. CDR3 loop: CASSLHGSKDYEQYF. Written as DNA, the CDR3 is TGTGCCAGCAGTTTACATGGGAGTAAGGACTACGAGCAGTACTTC.

The J gene is TRBJ1-5, the V gene TRBV6-1, with 7 nucleotides matching TRBD1. This CDR3 spans 14 amino acids. CDR1 and CDR2 (germline): MNHNS, SASEGT. V shed 6 bases, J shed 4 bases, and the junction held 6 bases outside the gene matches. CDR3 amino acids: CASRGGQLNQPQHF. CDR3 nucleotide sequence: TGTGCCAGCAGGGGGGGACAGCTAAATCAGCCCCAGCATTTT.

A remark on this clonotype: One base away lies a much larger clone, so this may be a sequencing read error. V usage is TRBV11-2 and J usage is TRBJ1-1; D remains ambiguous. The CDR3 contains 12 residues. Germline V gene sequence: CDR1 SGHAT, CDR2 FQNNGV. The CDR3 coding sequence is TGTGCCAGCGGCTTAGTGGGGTCTGAAGCTTTCTTT. Its translation is CASGLVGSEAFF.

This clonotype has ten or more counts. This sequence joins TRBV20-1 and TRBJ2-5; 11 bases fit TRBD2. From germline, CDR1 is DFQATT and CDR2 SNEGSKA (reference sequence). V lost 1 base to trimming and J lost 3 bases; unmatched junction nucleotides: 4. The CDR3 has 15 residues. The CDR3 DNA reads as TGCAGTGCTAGAGGACTAGCGGGAAGAAAAGAGACCCAGTACTTC. This encodes CSARGLAGRKETQYF.

This clonotype was found once. The junction departs from germline at one end; a sequencing error may be responsible. The chain combines TRBV20-1 with TRBJ1-4, with 8 bases that match TRBD1. The CDR3 length is 13 residues. The germline V gene has CDR1 DFQATT and CDR2 SNEGSKA (reference sequence). The CDR3 coding sequence is TGCAGTGCTTCGGACAGGGTCCATGAACAACTGTTTTTT. Translation gives CSASDRVHEQLFF.

J is TRBJ1-4 and V is TRBV29-1, with D unclear. This CDR3 spans 12 amino acids. The germline V gene encodes CDR1 SQVTM and CDR2 ANQGSEA. Trimming removed 7 bases from V and 7 bases from J, with 13 bases in between. The chain's CDR3 is CSAGGRREKLFF. The CDR3 DNA sequence: TGCAGCGCCGGTGGGCGGCGTGAAAAACTGTTTTTT.

This clonotype was detected a few times. The rearrangement links TRBV4-2 to TRBJ1-4; D gene uncertain. Germline V gives CDR1 LGHNA, CDR2 YNFKEQ. Trimming removed 0 bases from V and 0 bases from J, with 11 bases in between. The CDR3 has 17 residues. The CDR3 region is CASSQEPVTATNEKLFF. In nucleotides, the CDR3 is TGTGCCAGCAGCCAAGAGCCAGTAACTGCAACTAATGAAAAACTGTTTTTT.

V usage is TRBV20-1 and J usage is TRBJ1-6; D gene ambiguous. Per the germline V gene, CDR1 is DFQATT and CDR2 is SNEGSKA (reference sequence). The CDR3 covers 12 residues. V dropped 2 bases and J dropped 6 bases, with 5 bases sitting between them. CDR3 in DNA: TGCAGTGCTAGATCGGTTAATTCACCCCTCCACTTT. Translated: CSARSVNSPLHF.